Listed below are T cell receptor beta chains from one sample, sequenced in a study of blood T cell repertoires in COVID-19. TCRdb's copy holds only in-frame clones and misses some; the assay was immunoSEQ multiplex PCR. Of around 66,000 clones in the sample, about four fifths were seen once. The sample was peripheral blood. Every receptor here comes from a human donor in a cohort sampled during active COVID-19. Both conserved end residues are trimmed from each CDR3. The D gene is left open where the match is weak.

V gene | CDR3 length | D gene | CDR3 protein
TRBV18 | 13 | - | ASSRGLKEQETQY
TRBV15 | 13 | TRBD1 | ATSPGQAGANVLT
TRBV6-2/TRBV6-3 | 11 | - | ASSFAAAYEQY
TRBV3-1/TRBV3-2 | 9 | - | ASSQDTVEY
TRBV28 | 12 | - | ASSARSNRYGYT
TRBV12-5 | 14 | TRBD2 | ASGTGTSGRSGEQF
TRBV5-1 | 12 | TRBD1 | ASSLGQGGEKLF
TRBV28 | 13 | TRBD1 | ASSLTGTGFYEQY
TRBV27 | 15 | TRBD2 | ASSLLRTSGRAGELF
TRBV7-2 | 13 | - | ASSLRLAGANVLT
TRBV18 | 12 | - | ASSPPTGYNEQF
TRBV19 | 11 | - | ASSNRGADEQY
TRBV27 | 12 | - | ASSLLDKQETQY
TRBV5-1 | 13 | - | ASSLAGAITDTQY
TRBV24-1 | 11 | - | ATSDRGTQPQH
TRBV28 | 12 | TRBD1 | ASSPGTGYTEAF
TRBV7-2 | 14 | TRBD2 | ASSSNSGSLIYEQY
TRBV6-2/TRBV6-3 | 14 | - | ASSYGPGSSTDTQY
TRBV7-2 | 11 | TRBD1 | ASNKQGAYEQY
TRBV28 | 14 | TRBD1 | ASSLPRPGGGYGYT
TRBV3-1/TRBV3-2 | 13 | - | ASSLGWESDYEQY
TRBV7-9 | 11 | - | ASSLPGEGGYT
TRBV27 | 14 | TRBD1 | ASSLTGTGVAKEQY
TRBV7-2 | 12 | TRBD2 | ASSSTGTRYEQY
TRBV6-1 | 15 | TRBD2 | ASSEVSLAGGANEQF
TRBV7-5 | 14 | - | ARSPPLSGHQETQY
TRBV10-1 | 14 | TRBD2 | ASSESPSGRGREQF
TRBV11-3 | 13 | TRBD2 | ASSLRLADSNEQF
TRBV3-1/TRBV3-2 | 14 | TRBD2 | ASSQDLAGATDTQY
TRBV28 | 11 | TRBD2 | ASRSSGTGTQY
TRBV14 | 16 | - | ASSQDQMEGVSNQPQH
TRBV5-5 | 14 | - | ASSLRGETSGNTIY
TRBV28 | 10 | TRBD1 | ASSFRDRGLY
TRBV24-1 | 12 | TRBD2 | ATSEPGLAHVQY
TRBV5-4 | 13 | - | ASSQKTEINSPLH
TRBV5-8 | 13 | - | ASSLALDISPEAF
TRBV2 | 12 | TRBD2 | ASRARGDSYEQY
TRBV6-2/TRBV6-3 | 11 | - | ASSLRNTGELF
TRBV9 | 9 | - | ASLKRASAF
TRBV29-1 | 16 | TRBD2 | SVQGLAGDLSSYNEQF
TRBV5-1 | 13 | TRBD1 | ASNRGSSGLETQY
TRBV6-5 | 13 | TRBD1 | ASSSRDRGRRGYT
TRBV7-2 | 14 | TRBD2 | ASRLLSGDPYNEQF
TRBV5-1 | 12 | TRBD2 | ASSLVLADETQY
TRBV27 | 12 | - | ATAFEPRGREQY
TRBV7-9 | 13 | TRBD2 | ASSLPPAGGREQY
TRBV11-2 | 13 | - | ASSKGGHTNEKLF
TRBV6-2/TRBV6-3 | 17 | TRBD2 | ASSYVFGLGLAGNNEQF
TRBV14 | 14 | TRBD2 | ASSFRTSGSGETQY
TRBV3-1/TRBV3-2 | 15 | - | ASSSPRSGLGTDTQY
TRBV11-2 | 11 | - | ASSLGEPYEQY
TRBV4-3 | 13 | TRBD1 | ASSQNRGPGETQY
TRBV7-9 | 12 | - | ASSRGGGFNEQF
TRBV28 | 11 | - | ASSLQGGYGYT
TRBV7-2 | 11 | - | ASSSGQLYGYT
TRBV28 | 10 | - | ASSPPLTEAF
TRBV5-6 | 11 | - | ASSLGASYEQY
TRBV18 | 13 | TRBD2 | ASSPAGVSSNEQF
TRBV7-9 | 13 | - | ASSSGFNSNQPQH
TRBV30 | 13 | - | AWTGAGYGTGELF